These T cell receptor beta chains were read from a single sample in a study of T cells in Graves' hyperthyroidism and ophthalmopathy. Via MiXCR, TCRdb re-called the multiplex PCR reads, giving one row per CDR3 protein. The sample records approximately 600,000 distinct CDR3 sequences, approximately 15% being singletons. Material for sequencing was blood. The source of these receptors is a woman younger than 30 with Graves' ophthalmopathy. The CDR3 runs from the conserved cysteine through the conserved F or W. A D gene is named only where the DNA matches it firmly. Clone size is shown for a subset of rows, as once, few, many or a class of expanded clone.

TRBV6-1	TRBJ2-5	TRBD1	many	TGTGCCAGCAGCTCCGGACAGGCTCAAACCGAGACCCAGTACTTC	CASSSGQAQTETQYF
TRBV20-1	TRBJ2-1	TRBD2	.	TGCAGTGCTAGGTCCCCCGGCGGGACTAGCGGGAGTTTCCGCTACAATGAGCAGTTCTTC	CSARSPGGTSGSFRYNEQFF
TRBV29-1	TRBJ2-1	.	many	TGCAGCGTTGGGTCAGGGGGGGGTGAGCAGTTCTTC	CSVGSGGGEQFF
TRBV12-3/TRBV12-4	TRBJ2-7	.	.	TGTGCCAGCAGTTTAATGGGTCGCTACGAGCAGTACTTC	CASSLMGRYEQYF
TRBV3-1	TRBJ1-5	.	many	TGTGCCAGCAGCCAACAGGGAAGCCGCCAGCCCCAGCATTTT	CASSQQGSRQPQHF
TRBV10-3	TRBJ2-7	TRBD2	many	TGTGCCATCAGTGATAGGACTAGCGGACCCTACGAGCAGTACTTC	CAISDRTSGPYEQYF
TRBV3-1	TRBJ2-5	TRBD2	many	TGTGCCAGCAGCCAAGCTAGCGGGAGAAGGTACTTC	CASSQASGRRYF
TRBV28	TRBJ2-1	TRBD1	many	TGTGCCAGCAGTTTCTCGACAGGGACCCTTGGGGATGAGCAGTTCTTC	CASSFSTGTLGDEQFF
TRBV7-9	TRBJ1-1	.	many	TGTGCCAGCAGCTTAGGGACAGTATACACTGAAGCTTTCTTT	CASSLGTVYTEAFF
TRBV28	TRBJ2-2	.	many	TGTGCCAGCGAGGGGGCGGGAGCGAGCACCGGGGAGCTGTTTTTT	CASEGAGASTGELFF
TRBV19	TRBJ2-7	TRBD1	few	TGTGCCACCGGAGGACAGGGGAACTACGAGCAGTACTTC	CATGGQGNYEQYF
TRBV20-1	TRBJ2-1	.	few	TGCAGTGTAGGGAACTACAATGAGCAGTTCTTC	CSVGNYNEQFF
TRBV15	TRBJ2-1	TRBD2	many	TGTGCCACCAGCAGAGATAGGCCCTGGGGACTAGCTGAGGATGAGCAGTTCTTC	CATSRDRPWGLAEDEQFF
TRBV14	TRBJ2-7	TRBD1	many	TGTGCCAGCAGCCACAGGGGGAACGACGAGCAGTACTTC	CASSHRGNDEQYF
TRBV29-1	TRBJ2-7	.	.	TGCAGCGTTGAATTAGCGGACAGCTCCTACGAGCAGTACTTC	CSVELADSSYEQYF
TRBV11-2	TRBJ2-5	.	many	TGTGCCAGCAGCTTTAATGTACAGAGAGAGACCCAGTACTTC	CASSFNVQRETQYF
TRBV12-3/TRBV12-4	TRBJ2-7	TRBD1	many	TGTGCCAGCAGCGGGACAGTCTCCTACGAGCAGTACTTC	CASSGTVSYEQYF
TRBV18	TRBJ2-1	.	many	TGTGCCAGCTCACCCAGGGCCCAACAGGGCTCGGATGAGCAGTTCTTC	CASSPRAQQGSDEQFF
TRBV7-2	TRBJ2-5	TRBD2	.	TGTGCCAGCAGCTTAGCGTCTAGCGGGAGGGGTCAAGAGACCCAGTACTTC	CASSLASSGRGQETQYF
TRBV4-2	TRBJ2-1	.	few	TGTGCCAGCAGCCAATCAGGGGCGAAGAATGAGCAGTTCTTC	CASSQSGAKNEQFF
TRBV9	TRBJ1-6	.	few	TGTGCCAGCAGCGTAGAGGGGTTAGAGAATTCACCCCTCCACTTT	CASSVEGLENSPLHF
TRBV20-1	TRBJ2-5	TRBD2	.	TGCAGTGCCCCCGGGGCTAGCGGGAGCCCCTGGGGGACCCAGTACTTC	CSAPGASGSPWGTQYF
TRBV19	TRBJ2-2	.	few	TGTGCCAGTAGTATCGGACAGGGAGGGCCCGGGGAGCTGTTTTTT	CASSIGQGGPGELFF
TRBV20-1	TRBJ2-5	.	few	TGCAGTGCCCGGTGGGGGTTAGGGGCTACTAAAGGGGGTGAGACCCAGTACTTC	CSARWGLGATKGGETQYF
TRBV2	TRBJ2-5	.	many	TGTGCCAGCAAGCTACAGCTGACTCAAGAGACCCAGTACTTC	CASKLQLTQETQYF
TRBV11-2	TRBJ2-7	TRBD2	.	TGCGCCAGCAGCCCAATAGCGGGAGAAAGCTACGAGCAGTACTTC	CASSPIAGESYEQYF
TRBV25-1	TRBJ2-1	TRBD2	few	TGTGCCAGCAGTGAATACGGAGCGGGAGGAAACAATGAGCAGTTCTTC	CASSEYGAGGNNEQFF
TRBV6-1	TRBJ1-4	TRBD1	few	TGTGCCAGCAGCACTTGGACAGGGCGGCCGAATGAAAAACTGTTTTTT	CASSTWTGRPNEKLFF
TRBV7-2	TRBJ2-1	TRBD2	many	TGTGCCAGCAGCCTGCTGGAGGCGGGAGGTTATGATGAGCAGTTCTTC	CASSLLEAGGYDEQFF
TRBV9	TRBJ2-3	TRBD1	.	TGTGCCAGCAGCGTAGCTACCGACAGGGCGAGCACAGATACGCAGTATTTT	CASSVATDRASTDTQYF
TRBV2	TRBJ1-2	.	many	TGTGCCACCAGGTTCCGGCAATCCTATGGCTACACCTTC	CATRFRQSYGYTF
TRBV13	TRBJ2-7	TRBD2	many	TGTGCCAGCAGCCTGAGGGCCGGGACTAGCGGGAGAAAGGGCCGCGAGCAGTACTTC	CASSLRAGTSGRKGREQYF
TRBV10-3	TRBJ2-5	TRBD1	many	TGTGCCATCAGTGACCCCCCGGGACAGGGCTCAGAGACCCAGTACTTC	CAISDPPGQGSETQYF
TRBV27	TRBJ1-1	.	many	TGTGCCAGTTTCGGGGGGGGAAGCACTGAAGCTTTCTTT	CASFGGGSTEAFF
TRBV11-1	TRBJ2-1	.	few	TGTGCCAGCAGCCTTAGCATTCTTTTAGCCGAGCAGTTCTTC	CASSLSILLAEQFF
TRBV20-1	TRBJ1-6	TRBD1	.	TGCAGTGCTACCGAACAGGGGACCAATTCACCCCTCCACTTT	CSATEQGTNSPLHF
TRBV7-8	TRBJ1-3	TRBD1	.	TGTGCCAGCAGCCGGGACAGGGGGCCTGGAAACACCATATATTTT	CASSRDRGPGNTIYF
TRBV19	TRBJ2-5	TRBD2	few	TGTGCCAGTAGTATACGACTAGCGGGAGGGCCCGAAGAGACCCAGTACTTC	CASSIRLAGGPEETQYF
TRBV20-1	TRBJ1-2	.	few	TGCAGTGCTACGGGGCAGGAACCCTATGGCTACACCTTC	CSATGQEPYGYTF
TRBV9	TRBJ2-5	.	.	TGTGCCAGCAGCGTAGGCAGGGACGCCCGAGAGACCCAGTACTTC	CASSVGRDARETQYF
TRBV28	TRBJ1-1	TRBD1	many	TGTGCCAGCAGTTTATGGGGACAGGCGGGCTCCACTGAAGCTTTCTTT	CASSLWGQAGSTEAFF
TRBV12-3/TRBV12-4	TRBJ1-2	TRBD1	.	TGTGCCAGCAGTTTGGGACAGGGGGCGCGAGGCTATGGCTACACCTTC	CASSLGQGARGYGYTF
TRBV19	TRBJ2-3	.	.	TGTGCCAGTACTCCGGGAGTCACAGATACGCAGTATTTT	CASTPGVTDTQYF
TRBV5-6	TRBJ2-7	TRBD1	.	TGTGCCAGCAGCTGGACGGGACAGGGGACCTACGAGCAGTACTTC	CASSWTGQGTYEQYF
TRBV2	TRBJ2-7	.	many	TGTGCCAGCAGTGAGGGGCAGGGACTCTACGAGCAGTACTTC	CASSEGQGLYEQYF
TRBV11-2	TRBJ1-6	TRBD1	.	TGTGCCAGCAGCTTAAAGGGGGCTCATTCACCCCTCCACTTT	CASSLKGAHSPLHF
TRBV3-1	TRBJ2-7	TRBD2	.	TGTGCCAGCAGCCAAGGACCAACCTCTCTAGCGGGAGTCTACGAGCAGTACTTC	CASSQGPTSLAGVYEQYF
TRBV7-6	TRBJ2-1	TRBD2	few	TGTGCCAGCAGCTTAAGGACTAGCGGGATGAGAAGGTACAATGAGCAGTTCTTC	CASSLRTSGMRRYNEQFF
TRBV12-5	TRBJ1-5	.	.	TGTGCTAGTGGTTTGGCCCCGGGGGGCTATCAGCCCCAGCATTTT	CASGLAPGGYQPQHF
TRBV7-6	TRBJ2-7	.	many	TGTGCCAGCAGCTTAGAAGGGGCAGGGAGCGGCGAGCAGTACTTC	CASSLEGAGSGEQYF
TRBV6-5	TRBJ1-1	.	.	TGTGCCAGCAGTTACTCGGAAGGGAGTGGGGAAGCTTTCTTT	CASSYSEGSGEAFF
TRBV28	TRBJ1-1	.	many	TGTGCCAGCAGCTTTCTTTTCCCTTCCCCGGCCGGGAGTCTGGGTTTAACTGAAGCTTTCTTT	CASSFLFPSPAGSLGLTEAFF
TRBV20-1	TRBJ2-7	TRBD2	once	TGCAGTGCTAGAGATTTTCTAGCGGGAGGGGTGAATGAGCAGTACTTC	CSARDFLAGGVNEQYF
TRBV20-1	TRBJ1-5	.	many	TGCAGTGGTCTCCAGGGTGACAATCAGCCCCAGCATTTT	CSGLQGDNQPQHF
TRBV7-3	TRBJ2-7	TRBD2	many	TGTGCCAGCAGCCAGGAGGGGAGGGTTGGCGAGCAGTACTTC	CASSQEGRVGEQYF
TRBV6-1	TRBJ1-5	TRBD1	few	TGTGCCAGCAGTGGAAAACAGGGGGCGAGCAATCAGCCCCAGCATTTT	CASSGKQGASNQPQHF
TRBV7-9	TRBJ1-1	.	many	TGTGCCAGCAGCTTAGCATGGGGGGCCGGGGCTTTCTTT	CASSLAWGAGAFF